This passage covers 24 T cell receptor beta chains from one sample sequenced in a study of T cell clones after liver transplantation. Profiled with immunoSEQ multiplex PCR; TCRdb holds only in-frame clones, not every one. Of tens of thousands of clones listed, about 82% are singletons. This material consisted of CD4+ T cells from blood, taken around 42 months after liver transplant. The receptor source for this set is a human patient who received a liver transplant. Some T cells may originate from the graft donor.

The rearrangement links TRBV6-1 to TRBJ2-1; no clear D. Germline CDR1 and CDR2: MNHNS and SASEGT. Trimming took 4 bases from V and 0 from J, leaving 7 bases between them. This CDR3 region has 14 residues. DNA for the CDR3: TGTGCCAGCAGTGGGGCCTCCTCCTACAATGAGCAGTTCTTC. This encodes CASSGASSYNEQFF.

This clone appeared a single time. J is TRBJ1-5 and V is TRBV7-9; 7 nucleotides line up with TRBD1. In germline, CDR1 is SEHNR, CDR2 FQNEAQ (reference sequence). The CDR3 extends over 17 amino acids. The V gene end was trimmed by 1 base and the J gene end by 3 bases; junction bases not matched to a gene: 9. The CDR3 loop reads CASSLGFGTEHNQPQHF. CDR3 bases: TGTGCCAGCAGCTTAGGGTTCGGGACAGAACACAATCAGCCCCAGCATTTT.

The CDR3 DNA follows: TGTGCCAGCAGTATAACCTTGGGAGGACAAGAGACCCAGTACTTC. Translated: CASSITLGGQETQYF. V gene TRBV7-2 combines with J gene TRBJ2-5; a possible D gene is TRBD2 (6 bases). In germline, CDR1 is SGHTA, CDR2 FQGNSA. There are 15 residues in the CDR3. Trimming shortened V by 6 bases and J by 2 bases, and 16 bases separated the two germline ends.

The CDR3 protein is CASSPYINTEAFF. The CDR3 coding sequence is TGTGCCAGCAGCCCCTATATTAACACTGAAGCTTTCTTT. J is TRBJ1-1 and V is TRBV7-2, with unresolved D. CDR3 length equals 13 residues. In germline, CDR1 is SGHTA, CDR2 FQGNSA. The V gene lost 5 bases and the J gene lost 2 bases, with 9 bases spanning the gap.

The chain carries TRBV19 and TRBJ2-1; 11 bases fit TRBD1. Per germline, CDR1 LNHDA and CDR2 SQIVND (reference sequence). The CDR3 is 15 amino acids. V trimming: 5 bases; J trimming: 7 bases; junction bases outside the gene matches: 7. Written as DNA, the CDR3 is TGTGCCAGTAGTCCCGGGACAGGGGGGTGGAATGAGCAGTTCTTC. Protein product: CASSPGTGGWNEQFF.

The chain couples TRBV15 to TRBJ2-1, with 7 positions matching TRBD1. Per germline, CDR1 LNHNV and CDR2 YYDKDF (reference sequence). The length of the CDR3 is 15 residues. V was pared by 4 bases and J by 9 bases, with 12 bases of the junction left unmatched. CDR3 loop: CATSNQGRGSGEQFF. The CDR3 DNA follows: TGTGCCACCAGCAATCAGGGCAGGGGGTCAGGTGAGCAGTTCTTC.

The V and J genes are TRBV11-2 and TRBJ1-4; 9 bases line up with TRBD1. The CDR3 has 15 amino acids. CDR1 SGHAT and CDR2 FQNNGV come from the germline V gene. Trimming removed 3 bases from V and 4 bases from J; junction bases left unmatched: 3. CDR3 bases: TGTGCCAGCAGCTTCTGGGACAGGGATAATGAAAAACTGTTTTTT. Amino acids: CASSFWDRDNEKLFF.

V gene TRBV7-2 combines with J gene TRBJ1-4; perhaps TRBD1 as D (6 bases). V was shortened by 4 bases and J by 8 bases, with 20 bases between the two germline ends. Per germline, CDR1 SGHTA and CDR2 FQGNSA. This CDR3 spans 16 amino acids. CDR3 in DNA: TGTGCCAGCAGCTCGGGTACCAGGGGTTTTACCGAAAAACTGTTTTTT. It is translated as CASSSGTRGFTEKLFF.

The J gene is TRBJ1-2, the V gene TRBV6-1; D remains unclear. Germline CDR1 is MNHNS and CDR2 is SASEGT. V dropped 5 bases and J dropped 4 bases, with 14 bases sitting between them. CDR3 size: 14 residues. CDR3: CASSSADGSYGYTF. The CDR3 DNA reads as TGTGCCAGCAGTTCGGCGGACGGGAGCTATGGCTACACCTTC.

This chain links TRBV9 with TRBJ2-1; possible D gene TRBD2, 5 bases. V dropped 0 bases and J dropped 4 bases, with 8 bases sitting between them. The CDR3 has 14 residues. Germline lookup yields CDR1 SGDLS and CDR2 YYNGEE. This chain's CDR3 is CASSVGGEYNEQFF. CDR3 sequence (DNA): TGTGCCAGCAGCGTAGGGGGAGAGTACAATGAGCAGTTCTTC.

This chain joins TRBV14 and TRBJ2-2; D not certain. Trimming left V 4 bases short and J 6 bases short, with 15 bases between. The CDR3 consists of 15 residues. The V gene's germline CDR1 is SGHDN and CDR2 FVKESK. This chain's CDR3 is CASSPTSVKAGELFF. The CDR3 coding sequence is TGTGCCAGCAGCCCCACCTCGGTTAAAGCCGGGGAGCTGTTTTTT.

The J gene is TRBJ1-1, the V gene TRBV7-2, with 9 bases identical to TRBD1. With 4 bases clipped from V and 4 bases from J, the junction kept 4 bases outside the gene matches. There are 14 residues in the CDR3. Per germline, CDR1 SGHTA and CDR2 FQGNSA. CDR3 in DNA: TGTGCCAGCAGCTCCACAGGGGGCGGCACTGAAGCTTTCTTT. Protein sequence: CASSSTGGGTEAFF.

The CDR3, as DNA: TGTGCCAGCAGTGAAGCGCTTCGGGGGAATCAGCCCCAGCATTTT. This codes for CASSEALRGNQPQHF. The chain is built from TRBV2 and TRBJ1-5; weak D call: TRBD1 (5 bases). The CDR3 has 15 residues. CDR1 is SNHLY, CDR2 FYNNEI, per germline. The V gene lost 0 bases and the J gene lost 4 bases, with 10 bases spanning the gap.

The gene calls are TRBV10-2 and TRBJ1-5; D unresolved. Germline CDR1 WSHSY, CDR2 SAAADI. V lost 4 bases to trimming and J lost 6 bases, with 13 bases between them. The CDR3 has 14 residues. The CDR3 DNA sequence: TGCGCCAGCAGTGCTACAGCTGATAGTCAGCCCCAGCATTTT. Translation: CASSATADSQPQHF.

The genes are TRBV29-1 and TRBJ1-1, with no clear D. The germline CDR1 and CDR2 sequences are SQVTM and ANQGSEA. CDR3 length: 12 residues. The V end was cut by 0 bases, the J end by 1 base, with 3 bases between. The DNA of the CDR3 is TGCAGCGTTGAAGAACAGAACACTGAAGCTTTCTTT. This codes for CSVEEQNTEAFF.

This chain uses TRBV19 with TRBJ2-4; TRBD2 matches 7 bases. Germline values: CDR1 LNHDA, CDR2 SQIVND (reference sequence). There are 15 residues in the CDR3. V was clipped by 3 bases and J by 0 bases; unmatched bases: 2. The CDR3 nucleotides are TGTGCCAGTAGTATGCGGGGGACAGCCAAAAACATTCAGTACTTC. Protein: CASSMRGTAKNIQYF.

The rearrangement links TRBV28 to TRBJ2-3, with TRBD2 matching 11 bases. The germline CDR1 and CDR2 sequences are MDHEN and SYDVKM. V dropped 2 bases and J dropped 0; count of bases not matched to a gene: 13. This CDR3 has 20 amino acids. This CDR3 reads CASSLDSLLAGALSTDTQYF. For the CDR3, the DNA is TGTGCCAGCAGTTTAGACAGCCTACTAGCGGGAGCCCTTAGCACAGATACGCAGTATTTT.

The chain is built from TRBV18 and TRBJ2-5; tentatively, D is TRBD1 (6 bases). The ends were cut back, 3 bases at V and 4 bases at J, with 18 bases in the middle. Germline V gene lookup returns CDR1 KGHSH and CDR2 LQKENI. The CDR3 contains 16 residues. This chain's CDR3 is CASSPRRWGQGETQYF. DNA for the CDR3: TGTGCCAGCTCACCGCGGCGGTGGGGGCAGGGAGAGACCCAGTACTTC.

J is TRBJ2-7 and V is TRBV28, with a tentative D call TRBD2 (6 bases). Trimming took off 10 bases at V and 3 bases at J, with 22 bases between the two ends. The CDR3 has 15 amino acids. From germline, CDR1 is MDHEN and CDR2 SYDVKM. The CDR3 nucleotides read TGTGCCACCGGTGGGACCGGGACTTCCCTCTACGAGCAGTACTTC. Amino acid sequence: CATGGTGTSLYEQYF.

This clone was counted a few times. The genes are TRBV20-1 and TRBJ2-7; D is ambiguous. Trimming left V 3 bases short and J 2 bases short, with 5 bases between. The germline CDR1 and CDR2 sequences are DFQATT and SNEGSKA (reference sequence). The length of the CDR3 is 11 residues. CDR3 in DNA: TGCAGTGCTAGCCTGACCTACGAGCAGTACTTC. This codes for CSASLTYEQYF.

The CDR3 is CASRLGLAGVTEQFF. The DNA for the CDR3 is TGTGCCAGCAGGCTTGGACTAGCGGGAGTCACTGAGCAGTTCTTC. The V gene is TRBV2, the J gene TRBJ2-1; 13 bases are a match to TRBD2. The CDR3 totals 15 residues. Germline V gene sequence: CDR1 SNHLY, CDR2 FYNNEI. V trimming: 6 bases; J trimming: 9 bases; junction bases outside the gene matches: 8.

J is TRBJ2-7 and V is TRBV6-1; 8 bases match TRBD1. Losses at the gene ends were 4 bases for V and 2 bases for J; bases not matched to a gene: 13. CDR3 length equals 17 residues. Germline V gives CDR1 MNHNS, CDR2 SASEGT. The DNA for the CDR3 is TGTGCCAGCAGTGTAACTATGGGACAGGTGGGCACCTACGAGCAGTACTTC. This translates into CASSVTMGQVGTYEQYF.

This clone was seen just once. This rearrangement joins TRBV18 to TRBJ2-7; D is undetermined. The germline V gene has CDR1 KGHSH and CDR2 LQKENI. With 3 bases removed from V and 0 bases from J, the gap between germline ends came to 12 bases. The CDR3 has 15 amino acids. The CDR3: CASSPSDVRSYEQYF. CDR3 bases: TGTGCCAGCTCACCCTCGGACGTCCGCTCCTACGAGCAGTACTTC.

V usage is TRBV10-3 and J usage is TRBJ2-5; 8 bases align to TRBD1. J lost 2 bases, V lost 8 bases, and 4 bases had no gene match. This CDR3 is built from 13 residues. Germline V gene sequence: CDR1 ENHRY, CDR2 SYGVKD. CDR3 nucleotide sequence: TGTGCCATCGGACAGGGACAACAAGAGACCCAGTACTTC. Translated, it gives CAIGQGQQETQYF.